The rows below give T cell receptor beta chains drawn from one sample of a study of shared clonotypes between healthy human individuals. Sequenced by immunoSEQ multiplex PCR; TCRdb stores in-frame clones only, minus some. Counted here are 550,000 to 700,000 clones, 73% occurring once; the ten biggest clones make up around 2%. The material sequenced was memory CD4+ T cells sorted from blood. Every receptor here comes from a woman in her 30s in good health. Both conserved end residues are part of each CDR3. The order of the fields is clone size, D gene, J gene, V gene, CDR3 protein, CDR3 DNA. The D gene is left open where the match is weak. Clone size appears in some rows only: once, few, many, or a class for an expanded clone.

size: -
D: -
J: TRBJ2-7
V: TRBV5-4
CDR3: CASSLSRSQGGSIEQYF
DNA: TGTGCCAGCAGCTTGTCTAGGTCTCAGGGAGGTTCTATCGAGCAGTACTTC

size: -
D: TRBD2
J: TRBJ2-3
V: TRBV5-6
CDR3: CASSYSGSTDTQYF
DNA: TGTGCCAGCAGCTATAGCGGGAGTACAGATACGCAGTATTTT

size: -
D: -
J: TRBJ2-2
V: TRBV4-1
CDR3: CASSQAVLGELFF
DNA: TGCGCCAGCAGCCAAGCAGTACTCGGGGAGCTGTTTTTT

size: -
D: -
J: TRBJ1-4
V: TRBV7-8
CDR3: CASNQDLLFATKSEKLFF
DNA: TGTGCCAGCAACCAGGATCTCCTTTTTGCAACTAAGTCCGAAAAACTGTTTTTT

size: -
D: -
J: TRBJ1-2
V: TRBV7-9
CDR3: CASQLGVRYGYTF
DNA: TGTGCCAGCCAGTTGGGAGTCCGATATGGCTACACCTTC

size: -
D: -
J: TRBJ2-5
V: TRBV5-1
CDR3: CASSALGSTNQETQYF
DNA: TGCGCCAGCAGCGCCCTTGGCTCAACTAACCAAGAGACCCAGTACTTC

size: -
D: -
J: TRBJ1-1
V: TRBV5-1
CDR3: CASSLADGTEAFF
DNA: TGCGCCAGCAGCTTGGCCGATGGGACTGAAGCTTTCTTT

size: few
D: -
J: TRBJ2-1
V: TRBV5-4
CDR3: CASSLGGLSYNEQFF
DNA: TGTGCCAGCAGCCTCGGAGGGCTCTCCTACAATGAGCAGTTCTTC

size: -
D: -
J: TRBJ1-3
V: TRBV6-6
CDR3: CASSNTVEAIYF
DNA: TGTGCCAGCAGTAATACAGTAGAGGCCATATATTTT

size: -
D: TRBD2
J: TRBJ2-3
V: TRBV11-3
CDR3: CASSSGRNTDTQYF
DNA: TGTGCCAGCAGCAGCGGGAGGAACACAGATACGCAGTATTTT

size: -
D: -
J: TRBJ2-1
V: TRBV14
CDR3: CASSRQLNNEQFF
DNA: TGTGCCAGCAGCCGGCAACTGAACAATGAGCAGTTCTTC

size: -
D: -
J: TRBJ1-2
V: TRBV2
CDR3: CASSDLSRRGYGYTF
DNA: TGTGCCAGCAGTGATCTGTCCCGCAGGGGATATGGCTACACCTTC

size: -
D: -
J: TRBJ2-7
V: TRBV5-1
CDR3: CASSYDSSYEQYF
DNA: TGCGCCAGCAGCTACGACAGCTCCTACGAGCAGTACTTC

size: -
D: TRBD2
J: TRBJ2-1
V: TRBV15
CDR3: CATSRETTSVYYNEQFF
DNA: TGTGCCACCAGCAGAGAAACAACTAGCGTCTACTACAATGAGCAGTTCTTC

size: -
D: -
J: TRBJ2-7
V: TRBV9
CDR3: CASSAGGYEQYF
DNA: TGTGCCAGCAGCGCCGGCGGGTACGAGCAGTACTTC

size: once
D: -
J: TRBJ2-7
V: TRBV29-1
CDR3: CSVGGSSYEQYF
DNA: TGCAGCGTTGGGGGCAGTTCCTACGAGCAGTACTTC

size: few
D: TRBD2
J: TRBJ2-1
V: TRBV10-3
CDR3: CAIASGGDPYNEQFF
DNA: TGTGCCATCGCCTCCGGGGGGGACCCCTACAATGAGCAGTTCTTC

size: -
D: TRBD1
J: TRBJ2-7
V: TRBV10-2
CDR3: CASRPAGGRYEQYF
DNA: TGCGCCAGCAGGCCGGCAGGGGGCAGGTACGAGCAGTACTTC

size: -
D: -
J: TRBJ1-2
V: TRBV7-8
CDR3: CASSFGRANYGYTF
DNA: TGTGCCAGCAGCTTCGGCCGGGCTAACTATGGCTACACCTTC

size: -
D: -
J: TRBJ1-2
V: TRBV6-4
CDR3: CASSDSTLGGYTF
DNA: TGTGCCAGCAGTGACTCTACACTGGGCGGCTACACCTTC

size: -
D: TRBD2
J: TRBJ2-3
V: TRBV10-2
CDR3: CAVLRTSGVGGTDTQYF
DNA: TGCGCCGTACTGCGGACTAGCGGGGTAGGGGGCACAGATACGCAGTATTTT

size: -
D: -
J: TRBJ2-1
V: TRBV5-1
CDR3: CASSPYSGQYNEQFF
DNA: TGCGCCAGCAGCCCATATAGCGGCCAGTACAATGAGCAGTTCTTC

size: few
D: TRBD1
J: TRBJ1-1
V: TRBV29-1
CDR3: CSVEDGTGGNTEAFF
DNA: TGCAGCGTTGAAGATGGGACAGGGGGAAACACTGAAGCTTTCTTT

size: -
D: TRBD1
J: TRBJ1-5
V: TRBV10-3
CDR3: CAIRTGLYQPQHF
DNA: TGTGCCATCAGGACAGGGTTGTATCAGCCCCAGCATTTT